This T cell receptor beta chain was observed in a study of T cell responses to AZD1222 COVID-19 vaccine. Produced via immunoSEQ multiplex PCR; TCRdb's table is partial and in-frame only. The repertoire holds more than 100,000 clones, with approximately 94% as singletons. A word on this clone: Its antigen is still unknown.

Overall study results and limits: Among AZD1222 vaccinees, only six or seven were seropositive at baseline. Donor demographics were predominantly white British with a female majority; clonal diversity may be underestimated. After two AZD1222 doses, spike-specific TCR breadth and depth rose versus day 0.

V lost 7 bases and J lost 8, with 17 bases in between. Germline CDR1 MNHEY, CDR2 SMNVEV (reference sequence). The CDR3 is made up of 13 amino acids. The receptor was isolated from an adult who received the AZD1222 COVID-19 vaccine. The material was peripheral blood, obtained 28 days after the second AZD1222 dose. The chain carries TRBV27 and TRBJ1-2; D may be TRBD1 (5 bases). CDR3 nucleotides: TGTGCCAGCACCCATGGTGGGAGGGGAGGCTACACCTTC. Its translation: CASTHGGRGGYTF.